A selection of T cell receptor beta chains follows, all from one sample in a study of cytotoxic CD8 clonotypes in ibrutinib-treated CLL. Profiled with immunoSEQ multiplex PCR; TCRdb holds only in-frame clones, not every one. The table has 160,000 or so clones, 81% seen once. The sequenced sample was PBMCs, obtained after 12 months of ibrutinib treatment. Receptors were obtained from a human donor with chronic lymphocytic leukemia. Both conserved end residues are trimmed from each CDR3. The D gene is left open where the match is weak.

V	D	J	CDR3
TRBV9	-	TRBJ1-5	AKPPQKIARIGNQPQH
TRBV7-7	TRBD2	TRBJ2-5	ASSLVAGGYQETQY
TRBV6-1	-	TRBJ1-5	ASSEARADNQPQH
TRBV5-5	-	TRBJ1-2	ASSFRGLESNYGYT
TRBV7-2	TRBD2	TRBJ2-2	ASSLTSASGGELF
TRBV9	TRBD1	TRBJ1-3	ASSADRRSGGDRGNTIY
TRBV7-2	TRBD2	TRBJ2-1	ASSQGLVSYNEQF
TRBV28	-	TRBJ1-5	ASSLLQQPPNQPQH
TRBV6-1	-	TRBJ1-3	ASSAGGNTIY
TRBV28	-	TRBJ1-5	ASREGNNQPQH
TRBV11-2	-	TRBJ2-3	ASSLRHVQVLIADTQY
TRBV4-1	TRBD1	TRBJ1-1	ASSRSGQMNTEAF
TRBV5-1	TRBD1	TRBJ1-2	ASRSGQGLYGYT
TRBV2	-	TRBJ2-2	ASSAEVAGELF
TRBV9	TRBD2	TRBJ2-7	ASSVEGGPHEQY
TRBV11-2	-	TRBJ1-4	ASTLRGATNEKLF
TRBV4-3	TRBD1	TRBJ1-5	ASSQTRTGNQPQH
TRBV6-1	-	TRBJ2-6	ASSEGVGISSGANVLT
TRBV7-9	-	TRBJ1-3	ASSLVPGLVGNTIY
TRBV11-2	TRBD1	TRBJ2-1	ASSSDRSYNEQF
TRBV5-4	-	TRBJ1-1	ASSPGDQPKAF
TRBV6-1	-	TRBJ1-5	ASSTTQGGQPQH
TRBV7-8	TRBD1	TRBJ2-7	ASSLVGGTGLLEQY
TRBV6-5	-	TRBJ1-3	ASSYGDSGNTIY
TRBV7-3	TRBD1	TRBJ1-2	ASSNDRDYGYT
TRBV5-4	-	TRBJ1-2	ASSSAGSFYGYT
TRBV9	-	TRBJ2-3	ASSSQGTDTQY
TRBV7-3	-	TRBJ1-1	ASSTRTTPPEAF
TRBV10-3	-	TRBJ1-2	AIASGYYGYT
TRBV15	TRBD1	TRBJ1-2	ATSRGGRGTGYGYT
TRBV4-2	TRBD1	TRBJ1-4	ASSSTGGDEKLF
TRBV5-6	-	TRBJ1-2	ASSPRGLGSGYT
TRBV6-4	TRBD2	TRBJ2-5	ASKRDQGGETQY